Presented here are 6 T cell receptor beta chains from one specimen sequenced in a study of T cell repertoires in cytomegalovirus infection. TCRdb ran MiXCR on the reads and lists one entry per CDR3 protein. This sample yields about 920,000 distinct CDR3 sequences, of which around 30% are seen a single time; over 11% belongs to the top ten. The antigens these receptors bind are not known. This sample comprised cultured CD8+ T cells from PBMCs, obtained from culture after CMV antigen stimulation. These receptor sequences come from a human donor in good health (CMV status not recorded). Some clones in this sample may be carry-over from other donors' samples.

Ten or more counts support this clonotype. The CDR3 spells CASSEGEGPQHF. For the CDR3, the DNA is TGTGCCAGCAGTGAAGGAGAGGGGCCCCAGCATTTT. The rearrangement links TRBV6-1 to TRBJ1-5; no reliable D call. V gave up 1 base and J gave up 9 bases, with 7 bases separating them. CDR1 and CDR2 from the germline V gene are MNHNS and SASEGT. The CDR3 extends over 12 amino acids.

This clonotype was recorded a few times. The rearrangement uses TRBV13 and TRBJ2-5, with D possibly TRBD2 on 5 matching bases. CDR3 size: 14 residues. V was clipped by 6 bases and J by 3 bases, with 14 bases between them. Germline CDR1 is PRHDT and CDR2 is FYEKMQ (reference sequence). The DNA for the CDR3 is TGTGCCAGCAGTCCTAGGACTTCCAAAGAGACCCAGTACTTC. Translating it yields CASSPRTSKETQYF.

This clonotype has a count of ten or more. V is TRBV7-8 and J is TRBJ1-3, with no clear D. CDR1 is SGHVS and CDR2 is FQNEAQ in the germline V gene. This CDR3 is built from 16 residues. Trimming took off 0 bases at V and 0 bases at J, with 9 bases between the two ends. CDR3 residues: CASSLAVYSSGNTIYF. CDR3 sequence (DNA): TGTGCCAGCAGCTTAGCGGTGTATTCCTCTGGAAACACCATATATTTT.

The chain has TRBV7-6 and TRBJ2-3; TRBD1 aligns across 8 bases. The CDR3 spans 17 residues. V trimming: 5 bases; J trimming: 2 bases; junction bases outside the gene matches: 12. Germline CDR1 SGHVS, CDR2 FNYEAQ. The CDR3 region is CASSLVAGGRNTDTQYF. In DNA form, the CDR3 reads TGTGCCAGCAGCCTGGTTGCAGGGGGCCGAAACACAGATACGCAGTATTTT.

This clonotype was counted a few times. The CDR3 loop is CSARQRGWGINEQFF. In DNA form, the CDR3 reads TGCAGTGCTAGACAAAGAGGATGGGGAATTAATGAGCAGTTCTTC. The V call is TRBV20-1, the J call TRBJ2-1; unclear D gene. Per germline, CDR1 DFQATT and CDR2 SNEGSKA (reference sequence). There are 15 residues in the CDR3. The ends were cut back, 2 bases at V and 7 bases at J, with 18 bases in the middle.

The V gene is TRBV4-1, the J gene TRBJ1-1; possibly TRBD1 for D (5 bases). V was cut by 0 bases and J by 0 bases, with 14 bases left in between. The CDR3 is 17 residues long. Per the germline V gene, CDR1 is MGHRA and CDR2 is YSYEKL. This CDR3 reads CASSQDRGPGVNTEAFF. The DNA for the CDR3 is TGCGCCAGCAGCCAAGATCGTGGTCCGGGGGTGAACACTGAAGCTTTCTTT.